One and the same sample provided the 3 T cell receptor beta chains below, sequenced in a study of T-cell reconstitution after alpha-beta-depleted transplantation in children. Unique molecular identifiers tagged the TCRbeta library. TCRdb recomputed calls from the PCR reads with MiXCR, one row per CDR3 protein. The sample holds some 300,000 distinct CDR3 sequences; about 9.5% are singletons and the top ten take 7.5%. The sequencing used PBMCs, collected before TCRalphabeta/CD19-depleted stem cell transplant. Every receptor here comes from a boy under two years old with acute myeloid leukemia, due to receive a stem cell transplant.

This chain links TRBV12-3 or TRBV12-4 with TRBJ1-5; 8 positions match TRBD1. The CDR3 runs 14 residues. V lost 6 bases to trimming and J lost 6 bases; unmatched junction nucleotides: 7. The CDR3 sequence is CASRPTGEGQPQHF. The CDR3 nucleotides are TGTGCCAGCAGGCCGACAGGGGAAGGTCAGCCCCAGCATTTT.

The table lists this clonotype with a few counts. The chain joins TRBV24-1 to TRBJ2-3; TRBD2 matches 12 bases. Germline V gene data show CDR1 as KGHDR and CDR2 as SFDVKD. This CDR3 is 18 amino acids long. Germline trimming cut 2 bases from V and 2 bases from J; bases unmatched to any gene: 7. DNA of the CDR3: TGTGCCACCAGTGATTCAACTAGCGGGGGGCGACTCACAGATACGCAGTATTTT. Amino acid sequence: CATSDSTSGGRLTDTQYF.

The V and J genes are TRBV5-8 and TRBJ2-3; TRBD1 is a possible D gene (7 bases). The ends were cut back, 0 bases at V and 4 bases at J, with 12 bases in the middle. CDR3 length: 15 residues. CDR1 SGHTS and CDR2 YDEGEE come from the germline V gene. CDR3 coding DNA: TGTGCCAGCAGCTTGGAAAGGAGGGGGCCAGATACGCAGTATTTT. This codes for CASSLERRGPDTQYF.